In this sample, the clone carrying this TCR beta chain turned up a few times. The antigen is undetermined. 5'RACE template switching generated TCR cDNA, adding a universal primer site and UMIs. One entry per CDR3 protein, called by TCRdb with MiXCR from the 5' RACE reads. The data hold 150,000 to 200,000 distinct CDR3 sequences, with about 7% observed a single time. CDR3 size: 18 residues. Trimming removed 4 bases from V and 2 bases from J; junction bases left unmatched: 14. CDR1 is WSHSY and CDR2 is SAAADI in the germline V gene. The data were obtained in a study of T cells after yellow fever vaccination. Regarding the study as a whole: A small proportion of clonotypes was detected in both the CD4 and CD8 compartments. Abundant clonotypes from the bulk population could have been carried over as contaminants into FACS-sorted repertoires. Most primary-vaccination clones recurred post-booster (around 97% CD4, 85% to 90% CD8).

This material consisted of CD4+ T cells sorted from PBMCs, taken 4 to 5 days after the first yellow fever vaccination. This sequence was found in a man in his late teens or twenties who received the YFV17D yellow fever vaccine. The chain couples TRBV10-2 to TRBJ2-1, with TRBD1 identical over 7 bases. The CDR3 loop is CASSGQKVGTATYNEQFF. The CDR3, as DNA: TGCGCCAGCAGTGGACAAAAAGTCGGGACAGCCACCTACAATGAGCAGTTCTTC.